Listed here are 10 T cell receptor beta chains from one sample, sequenced in a study of cytomegalovirus exposure and HLA in healthy donors. In the PCR, 60 Vbeta and 13 Jbeta primers were used. Here immunoSEQ multiplex PCR was the method, and the copy in TCRdb shows in-frame clones only, minus some. The table has some 170,000 clones, 80% to 90% seen once. Material for sequencing was PBMCs. These receptors came from a woman aged 18-30 years in good health and CMV-seropositive.

The chain joins TRBV7-8 to TRBJ2-7; 9 positions agree with TRBD1. Trimming took 0 bases from V and 6 from J; bases not matched to a gene: 6. The CDR3 loop spans 15 amino acids. Germline-derived CDR1 and CDR2 are SGHVS and FQNEAQ. CDR3 amino acids: CASSLAYGTGLEQYF. For the CDR3, the DNA is TGTGCCAGCAGCTTAGCATATGGGACAGGGCTCGAGCAGTACTTC. The full variable domain, with the rest looked up from reference TRBV7-8 and TRBJ2-7, is GAGVSQSPRYKVAKRGQDVALRCDPISGHVSLFWYQQALGQGPEFLTYFQNEAQLDKSGLPSDRFFAERPEGSVSTLKIQRTQQEDSAVYLCASSLAYGTGLEQYFGPGTRLTVT.

The genes are TRBV7-9 and TRBJ1-1; no firm D call. V lost 5 bases and J 4 bases, leaving 5 bases between the germline ends. The CDR3 has 11 residues. CDR1 and CDR2 (germline): SEHNR, FQNEAQ (reference sequence). The CDR3 coding sequence is TGTGCCAGCAGCCACGGCACTGAAGCTTTCTTT. This translates into CASSHGTEAFF. The entire variable domain, with the rest obtained from reference TRBV7-9 and TRBJ1-1, is as follows: DTGVSQNPRHKITKRGQNVTFRCDPISEHNRLYWYRQTLGQGPEFLTYFQNEAQLEKSRLLSDRFSAERPKGSFSTLEIQRTEQGDSAMYLCASSHGTEAFFGQGTRLTVV.

V is TRBV11-3 and J is TRBJ2-5, with D possibly TRBD2 on 7 matching bases. Germline assignment: CDR1 SGHNT and CDR2 YENEEA. V was trimmed by 5 bases and J by 5 bases, leaving 12 bases between them. This CDR3 is 13 amino acids long. The CDR3 sequence is CASSAGGPETQYF. The CDR3 DNA is TGTGCCAGCAGCGCCGGGGGGCCTGAGACCCAGTACTTC.

About this clone itself: The final CDR3 position lacks the conserved phenylalanine or tryptophan, pointing to a likely read error. No DNA is shown, since the ends of the CDR3 on it are uncertain; the CDR3 is the one TCRdb lists. This CDR3 reads CSVEDTGWDSPSI. This chain joins TRBV29-1 and TRBJ2-7; TRBD1 is the table's D call, not checked against the DNA. The germline gives CDR1 SQVTM, CDR2 ANQGSEA. The CDR3 is 13 amino acids in total, end residues counted.

The chain recombines TRBV5-4 with TRBJ1-2; 7 nucleotides line up with TRBD1. CDR1 is SGHNT, CDR2 YYREEE, per germline (reference sequence). The junction had 5 bases not matched to a gene; V was cut back by 4 bases and J by 5 bases. The CDR3 sequence is 13 residues long. The CDR3 DNA is TGTGCCAGCAGCCGGGACAGCTTATATGGCTACACCTTC. This gives the protein CASSRDSLYGYTF.

CDR3 nucleotides: TGTGCCAGCAGTATGGGCGTGGGCAGGGGGCAGCCCCAGCATTTT. This encodes CASSMGVGRGQPQHF. V usage is TRBV27 and J usage is TRBJ1-5; TRBD1 matches 7 bases. Germline V gives CDR1 MNHEY, CDR2 SMNVEV (reference sequence). The CDR3 runs to 15 residues. With V trimmed by 5 bases and J by 7 bases, 11 bases remained unmatched.

The chain joins TRBV5-6 to TRBJ2-7; TRBD2 matches 10 bases. J lost 6 bases, V lost 0 bases, and 6 bases had no gene match. The CDR3 is made up of 15 amino acids. Germline lookup yields CDR1 SGHDT and CDR2 YYEEEE. Here the CDR3 DNA reads TGTGCCAGCAGCTTGGCGGCTAGCGGGGGTAGCGAGCAGTACTTC. This gives the protein CASSLAASGGSEQYF.

V usage is TRBV2 and J usage is TRBJ1-2; D unclear. Trimming took 6 bases from V and 4 from J, leaving 12 bases between them. The CDR3 has 13 amino acids. CDR1 and CDR2 (germline): SNHLY, FYNNEI. The CDR3 bases are TGTGCCAGCAGGACAAACTTACTCTATGGCTACACCTTC. Protein sequence: CASRTNLLYGYTF.

To note about this clone: The same CDR3 can be traced to other DNA sequences in this sample. The CDR3 DNA sequence: TGTGCCAGCAGTTACGCAGGGGAGAACACTGAAGCTTTCTTT. Translating gives CASSYAGENTEAFF. This rearrangement joins TRBV6-6 to TRBJ1-1; a possible D gene is TRBD1 (6 bases). V was trimmed by 2 bases and J by 1 base, leaving 8 bases between them. CDR1 is MNHNY and CDR2 is SVGAGI in the germline V gene (reference sequence). The CDR3 loop spans 14 amino acids.

The CDR3 is CASSLGARVFVYRNDYEQYF. CDR3 bases: TGTGCCAGCAGCTTAGGAGCGAGGGTTTTTGTCTATCGGAACGACTACGAGCAGTACTTC. This sequence joins TRBV7-8 and TRBJ2-7; D may be TRBD2 (5 bases). Trimming removed 1 base from V and 3 bases from J, with 28 bases in between. The CDR3 contains 20 residues. The germline V gene encodes CDR1 SGHVS and CDR2 FQNEAQ.